Described below is a single T cell receptor (beta chain) sequence and its context. The target antigen is unknown. These data originate in a study of OX40 agonist ivuxolimab in advanced cancers. Overall study results and limits: In the 0.1 to 3.0 mg/kg range, CD4+ and CD8+ blood T cells had expanded clonally by week 6.

The ends were cut back, 5 bases at V and 4 bases at J, with 11 bases in the middle. This CDR3 region has 13 residues. Germline V CDR1 and CDR2: MNHEY, SVGAGI. Sequenced by immunoSEQ multiplex PCR; TCRdb stores in-frame clones only, minus some. The sample yields about 68,000 clones, approximately 90% seen once. The sequence came from an adult with an advanced solid tumor such as melanoma, head and neck, liver or kidney cancer. This specimen was CD4+ or CD8+ T cells sorted from blood, taken in a trial of the OX40 agonist ivuxolimab. The rearrangement joins TRBV6-5 to TRBJ1-1, with D tentatively TRBD1 (6 bases). CDR3 nucleotides: TGTGCCAGCAGTGCTCAGGGGAGCACTGAAGCTTTCTTT. Its protein is CASSAQGSTEAFF.